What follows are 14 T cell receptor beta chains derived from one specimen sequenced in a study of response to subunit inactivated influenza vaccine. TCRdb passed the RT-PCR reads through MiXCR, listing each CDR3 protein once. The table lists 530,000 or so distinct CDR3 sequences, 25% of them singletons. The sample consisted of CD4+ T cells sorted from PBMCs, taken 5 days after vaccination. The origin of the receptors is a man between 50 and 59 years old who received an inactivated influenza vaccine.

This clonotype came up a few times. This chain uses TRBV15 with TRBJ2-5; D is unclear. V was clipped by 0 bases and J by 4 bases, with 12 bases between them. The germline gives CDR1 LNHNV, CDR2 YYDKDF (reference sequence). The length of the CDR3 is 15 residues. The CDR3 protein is CATSRDNLVPETQYF. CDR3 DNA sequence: TGTGCCACCAGCAGAGATAACCTAGTTCCAGAGACCCAGTACTTC.

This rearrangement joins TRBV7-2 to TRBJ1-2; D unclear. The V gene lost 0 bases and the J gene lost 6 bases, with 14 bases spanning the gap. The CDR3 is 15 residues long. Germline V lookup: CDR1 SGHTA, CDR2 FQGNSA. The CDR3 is CASSLALGRLDGYTF. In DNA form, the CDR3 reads TGTGCCAGCAGCTTAGCGCTAGGCCGGTTGGATGGCTACACCTTC.

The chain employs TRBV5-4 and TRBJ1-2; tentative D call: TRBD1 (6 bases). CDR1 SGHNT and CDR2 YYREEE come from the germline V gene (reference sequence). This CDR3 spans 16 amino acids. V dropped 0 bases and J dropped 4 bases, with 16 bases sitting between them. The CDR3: CASSLGLNRDFYGYTF. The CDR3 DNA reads TGTGCCAGCAGCTTGGGACTTAACAGGGATTTCTATGGCTACACCTTC.

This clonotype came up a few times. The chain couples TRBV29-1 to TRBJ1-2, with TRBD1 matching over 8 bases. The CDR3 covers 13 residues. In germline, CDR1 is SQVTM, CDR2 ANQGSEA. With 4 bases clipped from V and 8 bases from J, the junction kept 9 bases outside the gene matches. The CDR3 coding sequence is TGCAGCGTTGTGCAGGGGGCCCCGTGGGGCTACACCTTC. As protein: CSVVQGAPWGYTF.

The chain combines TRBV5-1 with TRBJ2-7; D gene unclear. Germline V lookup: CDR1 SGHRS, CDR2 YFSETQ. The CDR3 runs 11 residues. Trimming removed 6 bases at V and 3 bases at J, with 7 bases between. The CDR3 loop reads CASTQNYEQYF. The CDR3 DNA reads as TGCGCCAGCACGCAGAACTACGAGCAGTACTTC.

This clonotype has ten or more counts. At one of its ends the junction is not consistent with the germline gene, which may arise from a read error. CDR3 in DNA: TGTGCCAGCAGTTTAGCGCAGGGGTCCTACAATGAGCAGTTCTTC. Its translation: CASSLAQGSYNEQFF. This chain connects TRBV7-2 to TRBJ2-1, with D maybe TRBD1 (6 bases). This CDR3 has 15 amino acids. Germline lookup yields CDR1 SGHTA and CDR2 FQGNSA.

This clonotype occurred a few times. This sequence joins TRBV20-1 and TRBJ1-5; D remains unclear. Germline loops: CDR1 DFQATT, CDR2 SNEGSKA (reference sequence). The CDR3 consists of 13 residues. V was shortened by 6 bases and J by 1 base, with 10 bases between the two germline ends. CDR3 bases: TGCAGTGCCCTTGGACCGAGCAATCAGCCCCAGCATTTT. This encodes CSALGPSNQPQHF.

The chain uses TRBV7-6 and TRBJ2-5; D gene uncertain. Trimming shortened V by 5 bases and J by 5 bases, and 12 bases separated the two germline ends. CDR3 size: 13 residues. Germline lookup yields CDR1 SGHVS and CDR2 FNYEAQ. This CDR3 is CASSPTDGETQYF. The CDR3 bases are TGTGCCAGCAGCCCGACGGACGGTGAGACCCAGTACTTC.

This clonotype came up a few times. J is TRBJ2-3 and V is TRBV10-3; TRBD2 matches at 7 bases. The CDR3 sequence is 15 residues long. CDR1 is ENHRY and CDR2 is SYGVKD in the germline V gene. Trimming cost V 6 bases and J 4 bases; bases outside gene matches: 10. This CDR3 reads CAISWTRNVPDTQYF. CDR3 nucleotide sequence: TGTGCCATCAGCTGGACTAGGAACGTACCAGATACGCAGTATTTT.

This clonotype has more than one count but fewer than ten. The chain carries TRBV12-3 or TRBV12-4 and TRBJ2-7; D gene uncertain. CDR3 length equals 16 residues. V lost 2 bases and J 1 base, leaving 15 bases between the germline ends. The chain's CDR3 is CASSLSPLTGSYEQYF. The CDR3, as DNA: TGTGCCAGCAGTTTATCCCCATTGACCGGGTCCTACGAGCAGTACTTC.

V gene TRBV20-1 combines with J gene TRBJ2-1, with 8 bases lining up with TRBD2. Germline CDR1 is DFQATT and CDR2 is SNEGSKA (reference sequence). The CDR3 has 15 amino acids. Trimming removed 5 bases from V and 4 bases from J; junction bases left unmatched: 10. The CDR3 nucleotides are TGCAGTGCTCCTGACGGGAGGGGTGGTTACAATGAGCAGTTCTTC. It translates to CSAPDGRGGYNEQFF.

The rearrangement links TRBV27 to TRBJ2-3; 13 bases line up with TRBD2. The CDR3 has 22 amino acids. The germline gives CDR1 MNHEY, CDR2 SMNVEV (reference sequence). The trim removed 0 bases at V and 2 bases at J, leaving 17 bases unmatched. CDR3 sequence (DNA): TGTGCCAGCAGTTTATCATACTGGACTAGCGGGGGACTCAAAAAATACACAGATACGCAGTATTTT. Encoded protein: CASSLSYWTSGGLKKYTDTQYF.

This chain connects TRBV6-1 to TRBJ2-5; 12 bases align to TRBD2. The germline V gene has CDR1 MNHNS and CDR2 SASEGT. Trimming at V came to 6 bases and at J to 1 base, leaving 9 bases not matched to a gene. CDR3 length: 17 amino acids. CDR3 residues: CASSPRGLAGLQETQYF. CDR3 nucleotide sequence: TGTGCCAGCAGCCCCCGGGGACTAGCGGGCCTCCAAGAGACCCAGTACTTC.

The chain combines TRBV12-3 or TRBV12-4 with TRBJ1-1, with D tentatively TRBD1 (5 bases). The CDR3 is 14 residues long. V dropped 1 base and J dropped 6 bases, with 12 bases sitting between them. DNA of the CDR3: TGTGCCAGCAGTTTAGAGCCAGGGAGACCTGAAGCTTTCTTT. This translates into CASSLEPGRPEAFF.